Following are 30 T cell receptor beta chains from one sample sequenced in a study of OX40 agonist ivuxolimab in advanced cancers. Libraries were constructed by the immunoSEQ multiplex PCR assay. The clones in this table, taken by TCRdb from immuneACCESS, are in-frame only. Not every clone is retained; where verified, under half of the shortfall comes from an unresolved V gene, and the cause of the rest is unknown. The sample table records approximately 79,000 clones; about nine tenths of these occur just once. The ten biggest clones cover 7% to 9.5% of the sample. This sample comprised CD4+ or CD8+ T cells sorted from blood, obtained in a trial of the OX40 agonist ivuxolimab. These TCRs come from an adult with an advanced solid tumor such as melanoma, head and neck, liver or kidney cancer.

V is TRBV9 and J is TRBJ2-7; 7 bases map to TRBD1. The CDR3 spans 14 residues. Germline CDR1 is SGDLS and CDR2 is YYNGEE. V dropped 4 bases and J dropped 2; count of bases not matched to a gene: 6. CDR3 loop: CASSPSGQTYEQYF. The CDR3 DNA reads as TGTGCCAGCAGCCCCTCGGGACAGACCTACGAGCAGTACTTC.

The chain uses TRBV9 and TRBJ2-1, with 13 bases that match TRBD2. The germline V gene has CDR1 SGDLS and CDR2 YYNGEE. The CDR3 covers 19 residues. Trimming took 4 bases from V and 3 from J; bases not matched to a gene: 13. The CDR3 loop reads CASSSRTWTSGGLYNEQFF. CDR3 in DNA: TGTGCCAGCAGCTCGCGCACCTGGACTAGCGGGGGTCTCTACAATGAGCAGTTCTTC.

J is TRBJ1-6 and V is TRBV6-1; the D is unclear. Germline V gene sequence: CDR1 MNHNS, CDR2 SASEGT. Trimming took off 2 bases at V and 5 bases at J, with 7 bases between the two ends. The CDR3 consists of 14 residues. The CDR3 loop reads CASSESGDNSPLHF. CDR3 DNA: TGTGCCAGCAGTGAAAGTGGTGATAATTCACCCCTCCACTTT.

The CDR3 reads CASSYLTGLDGEQYF. The DNA for the CDR3 is TGTGCCAGCAGTTACTTGACTGGGCTCGACGGGGAGCAGTACTTC. The V call is TRBV6-5, the J call TRBJ2-7; the D is unclear. The CDR3 length is 15 residues. Deletions cut 1 base from V and 7 bases from J, with 17 bases between. Germline lookup yields CDR1 MNHEY and CDR2 SVGAGI.

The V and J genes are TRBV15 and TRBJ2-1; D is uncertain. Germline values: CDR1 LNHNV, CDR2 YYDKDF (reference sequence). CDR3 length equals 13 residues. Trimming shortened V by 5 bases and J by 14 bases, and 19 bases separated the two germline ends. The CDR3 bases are TGTGCCACCAGCCCCCAACGGATTCCCCCGGAGTTCTTC. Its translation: CATSPQRIPPEFF.

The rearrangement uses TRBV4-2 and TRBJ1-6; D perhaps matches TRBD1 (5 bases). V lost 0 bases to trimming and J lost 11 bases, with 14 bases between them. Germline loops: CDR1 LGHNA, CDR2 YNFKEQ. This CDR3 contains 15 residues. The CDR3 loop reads CASSQDKQVGAPLHF. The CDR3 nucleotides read TGTGCCAGCAGCCAAGATAAACAGGTTGGTGCACCCCTCCACTTT.

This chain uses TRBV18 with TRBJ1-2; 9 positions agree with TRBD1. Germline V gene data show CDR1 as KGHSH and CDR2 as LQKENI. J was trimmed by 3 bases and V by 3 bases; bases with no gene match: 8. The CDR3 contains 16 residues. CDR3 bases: TGTGCCAGCTCACCCGCAAGACAGGGGGGCTACTATGGCTACACCTTC. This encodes CASSPARQGGYYGYTF.

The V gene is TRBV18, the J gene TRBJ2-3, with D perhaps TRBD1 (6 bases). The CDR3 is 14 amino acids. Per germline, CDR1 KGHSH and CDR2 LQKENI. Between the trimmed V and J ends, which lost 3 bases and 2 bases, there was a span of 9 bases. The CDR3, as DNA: TGTGCCAGCTCACCTACAGGGTCCACAGATACGCAGTATTTT. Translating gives CASSPTGSTDTQYF.

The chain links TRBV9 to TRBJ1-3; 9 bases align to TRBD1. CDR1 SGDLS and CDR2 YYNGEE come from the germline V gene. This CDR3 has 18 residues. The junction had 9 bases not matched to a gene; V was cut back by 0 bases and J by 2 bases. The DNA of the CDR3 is TGTGCCAGCAGCGTAGGGGTAAAGTGGGACAGGGCTGGAAACACCATATATTTT. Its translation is CASSVGVKWDRAGNTIYF. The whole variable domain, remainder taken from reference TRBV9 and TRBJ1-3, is DSGVTQTPKHLITATGQRVTLRCSPRSGDLSVYWYQQSLDQGLQFLIQYYNGEERAKGNILERFSAQQFPDLHSELNLSSLELGDSALYFCASSVGVKWDRAGNTIYFGEGSWLTVV.

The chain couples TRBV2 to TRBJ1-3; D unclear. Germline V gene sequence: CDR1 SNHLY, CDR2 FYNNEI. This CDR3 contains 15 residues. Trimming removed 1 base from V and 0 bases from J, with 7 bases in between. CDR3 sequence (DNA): TGTGCCAGCAGTGAAGGGGGAATCTCTGGAAACACCATATATTTT. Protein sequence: CASSEGGISGNTIYF.

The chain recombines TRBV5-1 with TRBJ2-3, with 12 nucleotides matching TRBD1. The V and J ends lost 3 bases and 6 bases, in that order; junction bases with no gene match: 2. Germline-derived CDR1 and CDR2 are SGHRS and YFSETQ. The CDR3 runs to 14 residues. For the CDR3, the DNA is TGCGCCAGCAGCTCGGGACAGGGGGCTGATACGCAGTATTTT. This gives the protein CASSSGQGADTQYF.

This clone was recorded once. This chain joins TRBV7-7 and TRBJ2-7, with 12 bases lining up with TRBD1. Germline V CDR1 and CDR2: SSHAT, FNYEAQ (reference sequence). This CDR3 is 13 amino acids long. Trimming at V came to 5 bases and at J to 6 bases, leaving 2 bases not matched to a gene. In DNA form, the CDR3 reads TGTGCCAGCAGCCCGGGACAGGGGGCCGAGCAGTACTTC. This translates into CASSPGQGAEQYF.

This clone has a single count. The DNA of the CDR3 is TGTGCCAGCAGCCCATATGATGGGGGCGCTGGGGCCAACGTCCTGACTTTC. It codes for CASSPYDGGAGANVLTF. The gene calls are TRBV7-9 and TRBJ2-6, with a tentative D call TRBD1 (6 bases). Germline assignment: CDR1 SEHNR and CDR2 FQNEAQ (reference sequence). Trimming took off 5 bases at V and 2 bases at J, with 16 bases between the two ends. The CDR3 consists of 17 residues.

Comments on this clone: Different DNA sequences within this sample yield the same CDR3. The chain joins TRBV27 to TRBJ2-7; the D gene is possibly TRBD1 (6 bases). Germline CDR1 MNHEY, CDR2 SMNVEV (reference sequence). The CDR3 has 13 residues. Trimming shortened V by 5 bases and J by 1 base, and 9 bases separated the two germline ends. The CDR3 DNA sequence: TGTGCCAGCAGTCCAGGACAGTCCTACGAGCAGTACTTC. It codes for CASSPGQSYEQYF.

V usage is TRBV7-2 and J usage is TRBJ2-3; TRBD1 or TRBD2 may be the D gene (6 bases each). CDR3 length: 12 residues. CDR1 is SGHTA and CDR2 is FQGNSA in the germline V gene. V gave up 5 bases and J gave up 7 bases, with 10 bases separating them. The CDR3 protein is CASSPRGHTQYF. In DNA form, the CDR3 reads TGTGCCAGCAGCCCCCGGGGGCATACGCAGTATTTT.

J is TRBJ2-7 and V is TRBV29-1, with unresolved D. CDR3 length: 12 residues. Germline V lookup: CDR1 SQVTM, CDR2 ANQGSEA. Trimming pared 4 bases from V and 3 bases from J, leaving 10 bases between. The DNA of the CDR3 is TGCAGCGTTGGGGCTCTGGGCTACGAGCAGTACTTC. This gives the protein CSVGALGYEQYF.

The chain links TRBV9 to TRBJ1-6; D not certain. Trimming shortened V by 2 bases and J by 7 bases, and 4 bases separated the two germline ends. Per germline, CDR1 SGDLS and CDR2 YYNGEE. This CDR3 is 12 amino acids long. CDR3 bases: TGTGCCAGCAGCGTTAGGAATTCACCCCTCCACTTT. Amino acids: CASSVRNSPLHF.

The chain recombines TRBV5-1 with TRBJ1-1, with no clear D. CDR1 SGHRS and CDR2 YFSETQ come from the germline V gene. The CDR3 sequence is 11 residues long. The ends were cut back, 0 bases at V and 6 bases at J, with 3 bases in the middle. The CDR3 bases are TGCGCCAGCAGCTTGGGTGCTGAAGCTTTCTTT. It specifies CASSLGAEAFF.

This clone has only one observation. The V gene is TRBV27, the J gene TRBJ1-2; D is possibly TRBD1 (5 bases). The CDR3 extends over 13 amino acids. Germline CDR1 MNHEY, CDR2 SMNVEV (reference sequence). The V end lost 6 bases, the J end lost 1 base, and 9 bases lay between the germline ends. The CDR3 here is CASRVGVNYGYTF. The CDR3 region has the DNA TGTGCCAGCAGGGTAGGGGTTAACTATGGCTACACCTTC.

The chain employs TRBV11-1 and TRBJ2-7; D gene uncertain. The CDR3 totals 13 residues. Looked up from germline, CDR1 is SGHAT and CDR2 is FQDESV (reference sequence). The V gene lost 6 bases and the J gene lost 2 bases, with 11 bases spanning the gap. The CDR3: CASSTLTTYEQYF. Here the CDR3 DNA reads TGTGCCAGCAGTACATTGACCACCTACGAGCAGTACTTC.

In nucleotides, the CDR3 is TGCGCCAGCAACCCGACAGGGGCCGCGGAGACCCAGTACTTC. Protein sequence: CASNPTGAAETQYF. This chain joins TRBV5-1 and TRBJ2-5; 8 bases agree with TRBD1. J was trimmed by 5 bases and V by 6 bases; bases with no gene match: 9. The CDR3 totals 14 residues. The V gene's germline CDR1 is SGHRS and CDR2 YFSETQ.

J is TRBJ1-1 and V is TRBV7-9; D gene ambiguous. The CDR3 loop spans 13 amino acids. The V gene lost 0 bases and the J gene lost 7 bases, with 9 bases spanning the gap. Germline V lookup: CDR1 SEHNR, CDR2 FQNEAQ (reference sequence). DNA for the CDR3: TGTGCCAGCAGCTTAGCGTTGAACGGTGAAGCTTTCTTT. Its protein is CASSLALNGEAFF. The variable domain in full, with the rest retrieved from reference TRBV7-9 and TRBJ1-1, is DTGVSQNPRHKITKRGQNVTFRCDPISEHNRLYWYRQTLGQGPEFLTYFQNEAQLEKSRLLSDRFSAERPKGSFSTLEIQRTEQGDSAMYLCASSLALNGEAFFGQGTRLTVV.

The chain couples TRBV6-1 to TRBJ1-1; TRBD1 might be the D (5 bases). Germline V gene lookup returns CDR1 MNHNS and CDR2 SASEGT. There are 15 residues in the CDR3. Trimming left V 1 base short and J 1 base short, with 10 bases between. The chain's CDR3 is CASSEGPGGNTEAFF. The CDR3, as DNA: TGTGCCAGCAGTGAAGGGCCTGGGGGGAACACTGAAGCTTTCTTT.

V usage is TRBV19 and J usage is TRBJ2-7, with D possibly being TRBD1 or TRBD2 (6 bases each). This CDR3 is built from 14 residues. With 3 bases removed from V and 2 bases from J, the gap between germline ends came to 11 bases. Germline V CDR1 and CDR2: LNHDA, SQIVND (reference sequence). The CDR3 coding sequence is TGTGCCAGTAGTATCCGGGGGCTCCCCTACGAGCAGTACTTC. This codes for CASSIRGLPYEQYF.

The CDR3 DNA reads TGTGCCAGTAGTATAGATCTCAGGCAGGGACTGAACACTGAAGCTTTCTTT. Translating gives CASSIDLRQGLNTEAFF. The genes are TRBV19 and TRBJ1-1; tentative D call: TRBD1 (5 bases). The CDR3 loop spans 17 amino acids. The germline V gene encodes CDR1 LNHDA and CDR2 SQIVND (reference sequence). Trimming took 0 bases from V and 0 from J, leaving 14 bases between them. The variable domain in full, completed from reference TRBV19 and TRBJ1-1, reads DGGITQSPKYLFRKEGQNVTLSCEQNLNHDAMYWYRQDPGQGLRLIYYSQIVNDFQKGDIAEGYSVSREKKESFPLTVTSAQKNPTAFYLCASSIDLRQGLNTEAFFGQGTRLTVV.

The chain's CDR3 is CASSLGAGGYNSPLHF. Here the CDR3 DNA reads TGTGCCAGCAGCTTAGGGGCAGGGGGTTATAATTCACCCCTCCACTTT. V usage is TRBV13 and J usage is TRBJ1-6; 7 bases map to TRBD1. Germline trimming cut 0 bases from V and 4 bases from J; bases unmatched to any gene: 3. Germline-derived CDR1 and CDR2 are PRHDT and FYEKMQ (reference sequence). The CDR3 is 16 amino acids.

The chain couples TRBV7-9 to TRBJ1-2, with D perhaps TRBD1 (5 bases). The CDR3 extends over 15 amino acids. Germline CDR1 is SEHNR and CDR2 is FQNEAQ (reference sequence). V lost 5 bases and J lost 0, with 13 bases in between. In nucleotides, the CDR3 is TGTGCCAGCAGCCTTATACCGACAGCTAACTATGGCTACACCTTC. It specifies CASSLIPTANYGYTF.

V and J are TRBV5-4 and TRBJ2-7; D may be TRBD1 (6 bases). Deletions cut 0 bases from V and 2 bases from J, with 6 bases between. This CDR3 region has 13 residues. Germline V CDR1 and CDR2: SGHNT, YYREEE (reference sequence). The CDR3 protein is CASSLDRAYEQYF. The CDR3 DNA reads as TGTGCCAGCAGCTTGGACAGGGCCTACGAGCAGTACTTC.

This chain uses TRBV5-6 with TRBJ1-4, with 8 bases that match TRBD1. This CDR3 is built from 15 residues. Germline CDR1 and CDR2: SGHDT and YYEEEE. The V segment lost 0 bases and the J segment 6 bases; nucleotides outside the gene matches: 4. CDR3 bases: TGTGCCAGCAGCTTGGCTTGGACAGGGTATGAAAAACTGTTTTTT. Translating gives CASSLAWTGYEKLFF.

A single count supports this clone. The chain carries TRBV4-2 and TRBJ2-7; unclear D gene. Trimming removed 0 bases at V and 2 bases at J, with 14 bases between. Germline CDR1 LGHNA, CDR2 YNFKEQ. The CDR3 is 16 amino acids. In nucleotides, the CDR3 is TGTGCCAGCAGCCAAGATGGGTCTCCGGGTACCTACGAGCAGTACTTC. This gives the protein CASSQDGSPGTYEQYF.